This T cell receptor beta chain came from a study of blood T cell repertoires in COVID-19. Looking at the study overall: Acute and convalescent COVID-19 samples came from the United States, Italy and Spain. PBMCs, B-cell-depleted T cells, or T cells provided the cDNA or gDNA that made up the material.

In the authors' workflow: It was from reference gene primer amplification that nucleated cell counts were estimated. TCRdb keeps only in-frame clones here, not all; method: immunoSEQ multiplex PCR. That table furnishes V, J and clone size, whereas the DNA furnished D and trimming. Here the sample spans under 130,000 clones, roughly 76% being singletons. There are 15 residues in the CDR3. V gave up 1 base and J gave up 6 bases, with 13 bases separating them. Germline values: CDR1 SEHNR, CDR2 FQNEAQ (reference sequence). The chain joins TRBV7-9 to TRBJ1-5; D is ambiguous. Sequencing used peripheral blood. The sequence was obtained from a woman in her seventies with acute or convalescent COVID-19. The DNA of the CDR3 is TGTGCCAGCAGCTTAGAAGAGGAGGTGGGTCAGCCCCAGCATTTT. Its protein product is CASSLEEEVGQPQHF.